A selection of T cell receptor beta chains follows, all from one sample in a study of blood T cell repertoires in COVID-19. The repertoire was sequenced with immunoSEQ multiplex PCR; TCRdb's copy has only in-frame clones and lacks some. This sample has around 300,000 clones, with 70% to 90% found just once. Sequenced: peripheral blood. The receptors here all came from a woman aged 40 to 49 with acute or convalescent COVID-19. Each CDR3 is given with its conserved first and last residue. The order of the fields is J gene, clone size, V gene, D gene, CDR3 protein. A D gene is named only where the DNA matches it firmly. The size entry is marked missing in some rows and otherwise reads once, few, many or a size class.

>TRBJ1-1|.|TRBV5-1|.
CASSAPGQLSSAFF
>TRBJ1-2|.|TRBV13|.
CASSSSTLGDYGYTF
>TRBJ1-2|.|TRBV29-1|.
CSVDQAGYTF
>TRBJ2-3|.|TRBV9|TRBD1
CASSTRDRTTDTQYF
>TRBJ2-1|.|TRBV5-1|TRBD2
CASSPKGLAHYNEQFF
>TRBJ2-1|.|TRBV5-1|TRBD1
CASSIGQVRGEQFF
>TRBJ1-1|.|TRBV9|.
CASSVGGTEAFF
>TRBJ1-2|.|TRBV29-1|.
CSVEGGANYGYTF
>TRBJ2-5|.|TRBV5-1|TRBD1
CASSLEGTGTGRETQYF
>TRBJ1-1|.|TRBV6-1|.
CASSEISGGYTEAFF
>TRBJ1-2|.|TRBV6-5|TRBD1
CASSKDRINYGYTF
>TRBJ1-1|.|TRBV30|.
CAWSNSLTSAGTEAFF
>TRBJ1-2|.|TRBV6-5|TRBD1
CASQSWDRGNGYTF
>TRBJ1-1|once|TRBV19|TRBD1
CASSIRDRGQSYTEAFF
>TRBJ1-1|.|TRBV12-5|.
CASAWTGVGMNTEAFF
>TRBJ1-4|.|TRBV15|TRBD1
CATSSRTGANEKLFF
>TRBJ1-4|.|TRBV29-1|TRBD1
CSVLQGAGEKLFF
>TRBJ1-4|.|TRBV19|TRBD1
CASSMWDRDEEKLFF
>TRBJ2-5|once|TRBV7-9|.
CASSSPRVHTETQYF
>TRBJ2-1|once|TRBV4-1|.
CASSQVGKNSYNEQFF
>TRBJ2-1|.|TRBV5-1|.
CASSRTVNEQFF
>TRBJ2-5|.|TRBV19|.
CASSSGRRETQYF
>TRBJ2-1|.|TRBV19|.
CASSTPGSYNEQFF
>TRBJ1-2|.|TRBV1|.
CTSSQKSQGDYGYTF
>TRBJ1-3|.|TRBV6-2/TRBV6-3|.
CASSFVSGNTIYF
>TRBJ1-2|.|TRBV11-1|.
CASSLEGRGYGYTF
>TRBJ2-2|.|TRBV4-2|TRBD2
CASSRVAGETTGELFF
>TRBJ2-5|.|TRBV4-1|.
CASSPAGSAIGETQYF
>TRBJ2-5|.|TRBV7-9|TRBD2
CASELSGAKETQYF
>TRBJ2-1|once|TRBV10-3|TRBD2
CAISAELVAGGNEQFF
>TRBJ1-3|.|TRBV5-4|.
CASSSDAGIGNTIYF
>TRBJ2-3|.|TRBV7-3|TRBD2
CASSSTSGGTDTQYF
>TRBJ1-1|.|TRBV5-5|.
CASSLEPRDTKAFF
>TRBJ1-4|.|TRBV30|.
CAGGGQPNEKLFF
>TRBJ2-1|once|TRBV3-1/TRBV3-2|TRBD2
CASSLGLAGVDEQFF
>TRBJ1-1|.|TRBV5-8|.
CASTERDIGEAFF
>TRBJ1-3|few|TRBV19|.
CASSFSHRTLGNTIYF
>TRBJ1-1|.|TRBV7-3|.
CASSLTPGMNTEAFF
>TRBJ1-6|.|TRBV5-1|.
CASSLDAGGSPLHF
>TRBJ2-4|.|TRBV2|.
CASSPNKLLAKNIQYF
>TRBJ2-3|.|TRBV6-6|TRBD1
CASKSGTATDTQYF
>TRBJ2-2|.|TRBV5-1|.
CASSLERSNTGELFF
>TRBJ1-1|.|TRBV28|.
CASSPPQMNTEAFF
>TRBJ2-5|.|TRBV19|TRBD1
CASSPLTGGSETQYF
>TRBJ1-1|.|TRBV24-1|.
CATRYSDRDTEAFF
>TRBJ1-4|.|TRBV2|.
CASSEALLLLGQTTNEKLFF
>TRBJ2-6|.|TRBV7-2|.
CASSFQGPGANVLTF
>TRBJ1-6|.|TRBV9|.
CASSVAQVNSPLHF
>TRBJ1-2|.|TRBV12-3/TRBV12-4|TRBD1
CASSWEDRAGYTF
>TRBJ2-5|.|TRBV19|TRBD2
CASRRTSGGAGETQYF
>TRBJ2-3|.|TRBV30|.
CAWSRARGWSDTQYF
>TRBJ1-1|.|TRBV19|.
CASKVTGEGRAEAFF
>TRBJ1-2|.|TRBV2|TRBD1
CASKAFRTGGLGYTF
>TRBJ1-1|.|TRBV3-1/TRBV3-2|TRBD1
CASSQDRTGGRTEAFF
>TRBJ1-5|.|TRBV25-1|.
CASSDRGFGNQPQHF